This TCR beta chain emerged from a study of CD8 T cells in Susac syndrome. The RNA input was about 0.5 to 1 ug, and it was reverse transcribed with random hexamers. TCRdb processed the immunoSEQ multiplex PCR reads anew with MiXCR; each CDR3 protein has one entry. This sample carries 140,000 to 150,000 distinct CDR3 sequences, roughly 95% of them seen once, and the ten largest clones take about 0.11%. TEMRA cells were FACS-enriched, while CD8+ and CD4+ T cells were negatively isolated. This TCR was recovered from a human donor with multiple sclerosis. Sequences were obtained from CD4+ T cells from PBMCs.

The CDR3 DNA reads as TGTGCCAGTAGTATAGACGGGACAGTTGAAGCTTTCTTT. Its translation is CASSIDGTVEAFF. The rearrangement joins TRBV19 to TRBJ1-1; 7 bases are shared with TRBD1. Looked up from germline, CDR1 is LNHDA and CDR2 is SQIVND (reference sequence). This CDR3 region has 13 residues. J lost 7 bases, V lost 0 bases, and 2 bases had no gene match.